These 27 T cell receptor beta chains share one sample of origin, sequenced in a study of hypomethylating agent response in myelodysplastic syndrome (dated by TCRdb to the early 2020s). The protocol used for the library was the immunoSEQ multiplex PCR assay. TCRdb limited this immuneACCESS table to in-frame rearrangements with V and J called. A share of clones is missing; checked studies link under half to unresolved V genes, and the rest is unexplained. The sample profile shows about 4,000 clones; around nine tenths of them were found once. About 12% of the sample rests with the top ten. The specimen was bone marrow, collected before or after starting hypomethylating agent treatment for myelodysplastic syndrome (not recorded which). The receptor set was obtained from a human donor with myelodysplastic syndrome.

The rearrangement links TRBV7-9 to TRBJ2-2; no reliable D call. CDR3 length: 16 residues. V was cut by 5 bases and J by 1 base, with 14 bases left in between. Per the germline V gene, CDR1 is SEHNR and CDR2 is FQNEAQ (reference sequence). CDR3 in DNA: TGTGCCAGCAGCCCCCCAGGAAATCGGAACACCGGGGAGCTGTTTTTT. It codes for CASSPPGNRNTGELFF.

J is TRBJ1-4 and V is TRBV19; D not resolved. The germline gives CDR1 LNHDA, CDR2 SQIVND (reference sequence). Trimming shortened V by 3 bases and J by 5 bases, and 13 bases separated the two germline ends. The CDR3 runs 15 residues. CDR3 bases: TGTGCCAGTAGTATCTCGGGCAGATCGAATGAAAAACTGTTTTTT. Protein product: CASSISGRSNEKLFF.

The chain is built from TRBV28 and TRBJ1-1, with no clear D. V was trimmed by 7 bases and J by 4 bases, leaving 10 bases between them. The germline CDR1 and CDR2 sequences are MDHEN and SYDVKM. The CDR3 loop spans 12 amino acids. This chain's CDR3 is CASTVPSTEAFF. The CDR3 DNA sequence: TGTGCCAGCACCGTCCCGAGCACTGAAGCTTTCTTT.

This clone was counted a single time. The CDR3 spells CASSLVPLNQPQHF. The CDR3 coding sequence is TGTGCCAGCAGCTTAGTACCGCTCAATCAGCCCCAGCATTTT. V is TRBV7-2 and J is TRBJ1-5, with D uncertain. This CDR3 region has 14 residues. The germline V gene encodes CDR1 SGHTA and CDR2 FQGNSA. V lost 1 base and J lost 3, with 7 bases in between.

This clone has just one count. This chain uses TRBV7-2 with TRBJ1-1; a weak D match, TRBD1 (5 bases). Trimming left V 4 bases short and J 1 base short, with 16 bases between. From germline, CDR1 is SGHTA and CDR2 FQGNSA. The length of the CDR3 is 16 residues. The CDR3 sequence is CASSYDRGRENTEAFF. The CDR3 DNA sequence: TGTGCCAGCAGCTACGACAGAGGGAGGGAGAACACTGAAGCTTTCTTT.

The gene calls are TRBV5-1 and TRBJ2-5, with D possibly being TRBD1 (6 bases). V lost 4 bases, J lost 6 bases, and 10 bases lay in between. Per germline, CDR1 SGHRS and CDR2 YFSETQ. The CDR3 runs 12 residues. The CDR3 nucleotides are TGCGCCAGCAGCGACGGACAGAAGACCCAGTACTTC. Protein: CASSDGQKTQYF.

This clone was seen only a few times. In nucleotides, the CDR3 is TGTGCCAGCAGCCCCCAGGGATACGAGCAGTACTTC. Translating it yields CASSPQGYEQYF. V is TRBV4-2 and J is TRBJ2-7; perhaps TRBD1 as D (5 bases). Trimming pared 4 bases from V and 4 bases from J, leaving 8 bases between. The germline CDR1 and CDR2 sequences are LGHNA and YNFKEQ. The CDR3 extends over 12 amino acids.

This rearrangement joins TRBV4-1 to TRBJ1-5; D is undetermined. Trimming pared 2 bases from V and 0 bases from J, leaving 11 bases between. The germline gives CDR1 MGHRA, CDR2 YSYEKL. The CDR3 is 16 amino acids. The CDR3 nucleotides read TGCGCCAGCAGCCAAAAAGGTCCTACTAGCAATCAGCCCCAGCATTTT. This codes for CASSQKGPTSNQPQHF.

The chain is built from TRBV11-3 and TRBJ2-3, with 7 bases that match TRBD2. Losses at the gene ends were 5 bases for V and 2 bases for J; bases not matched to a gene: 10. Germline V gene lookup returns CDR1 SGHNT and CDR2 YENEEA. The length of the CDR3 is 16 residues. CDR3 nucleotide sequence: TGTGCCAGCAGCGGGTATGGGGGGGTCTCCACAGATACGCAGTATTTT. The encoded protein is CASSGYGGVSTDTQYF. The whole variable domain, filled in from reference TRBV11-3 and TRBJ2-3, reads EAGVVQSPRYKIIEKKQPVAFWCNPISGHNTLYWYLQNLGQGPELLIRYENEEAVDDSQLPKDRFSAERLKGVDSTLKIQPAELGDSAVYLCASSGYGGVSTDTQYFGPGTRLTVL.

This chain links TRBV28 with TRBJ1-4, with D tentatively TRBD1 (5 bases). Looked up from germline, CDR1 is MDHEN and CDR2 is SYDVKM. Between the trimmed V and J ends, which lost 6 bases and 3 bases, there was a span of 14 bases. There are 15 residues in the CDR3. The CDR3 sequence is CASRTTGRANEKLFF. The CDR3 nucleotides read TGTGCCAGCAGGACTACAGGCAGGGCTAATGAAAAACTGTTTTTT.

CDR3 sequence reads: CASSSTGQGVYGYTF. Written as DNA, the CDR3 is TGCGCCAGCAGCTCTACGGGACAGGGAGTCTATGGCTACACCTTC. The chain employs TRBV5-1 and TRBJ1-2; 9 nucleotides line up with TRBD1. The CDR3 consists of 15 residues. The ends lost 3 bases at V and 4 bases at J; junction bases unmatched: 7. CDR1 SGHRS and CDR2 YFSETQ come from the germline V gene. Full variable domain (remainder filled in from reference TRBV5-1 and TRBJ1-2): KAGVTQTPRYLIKTRGQQVTLSCSPISGHRSVSWYQQTPGQGLQFLFEYFSETQRNKGNFPGRFSGRQFSNSRSEMNVSTLELGDSALYLCASSSTGQGVYGYTFGSGTRLTVV.

The chain recombines TRBV7-8 with TRBJ1-3; D uncertain. CDR3 length: 15 residues. Trimming removed 2 bases at V and 0 bases at J, with 8 bases between. Germline V gives CDR1 SGHVS, CDR2 FQNEAQ. The CDR3: CASSLSESSGNTIYF. For the CDR3, the DNA is TGTGCCAGCAGCTTATCCGAGAGCTCTGGAAACACCATATATTTT.

V and J are TRBV19 and TRBJ2-5, with 8 positions matching TRBD2. The J call could be wrong; TRBJ2-7 is a better fit for the DNA end. The CDR3 length is 13 residues. The germline V gene encodes CDR1 LNHDA and CDR2 SQIVND (reference sequence). Here the CDR3 reads CASSSGRPYEQYF. CDR3 DNA: TGTGCCAGTAGTAGCGGGAGGCCCTACGAGCAGTACTTC.

The chain links TRBV7-9 to TRBJ1-5; D is uncertain. This CDR3 comprises 16 residues. Germline V gene lookup returns CDR1 SEHNR and CDR2 FQNEAQ (reference sequence). V was trimmed by 6 bases and J by 7 bases, leaving 22 bases between them. The CDR3 spells CASRTEQRRPWQPQHF. CDR3 DNA sequence: TGTGCCAGCAGGACCGAACAGCGGAGACCGTGGCAGCCCCAGCATTTT.

This chain joins TRBV6-5 and TRBJ1-1, with a tentative D call TRBD1 (5 bases). Germline V gene sequence: CDR1 MNHEY, CDR2 SVGAGI. V was clipped by 2 bases and J by 4 bases, with 11 bases between them. The CDR3 extends over 14 amino acids. The CDR3 region is CASSYQFGGTEAFF. The CDR3 DNA is TGTGCCAGCAGTTACCAGTTCGGGGGCACTGAAGCTTTCTTT.

This clone was recorded once. The CDR3 loop reads CASLLQGSSYNEQFF. CDR3 nucleotide sequence: TGTGCCAGCCTTCTACAGGGAAGCTCCTACAATGAGCAGTTCTTC. The chain carries TRBV21-1 and TRBJ2-1; the D call TRBD1 from the table was never checked on the DNA. TRBV21-1 is a listed pseudogene. The CDR3 runs 15 residues.

V and J are TRBV15 and TRBJ1-4, with D tentatively TRBD1 (5 bases). With 0 bases removed from V and 7 bases from J, the gap between germline ends came to 6 bases. This CDR3 has 13 residues. CDR1 LNHNV and CDR2 YYDKDF come from the germline V gene (reference sequence). CDR3 sequence reads: CATSRDGGEKLFF. CDR3 bases: TGTGCCACCAGCAGAGACGGGGGTGAAAAACTGTTTTTT.

The genes are TRBV10-2 and TRBJ2-3, with D possibly called TRBD1 or TRBD2 (5 bases each). Germline CDR1 is WSHSY and CDR2 is SAAADI. V was clipped by 3 bases and J by 9 bases, with 19 bases between them. The CDR3 spans 15 residues. Here the CDR3 reads CASSDVRDPRETQYF. The CDR3 DNA reads TGCGCCAGCAGTGACGTCCGGGACCCCAGGGAGACGCAGTATTTT.

The chain recombines TRBV29-1 with TRBJ2-3, with D possibly called TRBD1 or TRBD2 (5 bases each). Per the germline V gene, CDR1 is SQVTM and CDR2 is ANQGSEA. Trimming removed 5 bases from V and 1 base from J, with 13 bases in between. The CDR3 consists of 14 residues. This CDR3 reads CSVRWGSGTDTQYF. The CDR3 nucleotides are TGCAGCGTTCGTTGGGGGAGCGGCACAGATACGCAGTATTTT.

The V call is TRBV10-3, the J call TRBJ2-5, with TRBD2 identical over 8 bases. Germline CDR1 ENHRY, CDR2 SYGVKD. The CDR3 is 14 residues long. After removal of 6 bases from V and 2 bases from J, the junction contained 5 bases not matched to a gene. The CDR3 coding sequence is TGTGCCATCAGCGGCGGGAGGTCTCAAGAGACCCAGTACTTC. This encodes CAISGGRSQETQYF.

The rearrangement joins TRBV6-5 to TRBJ1-4; D is unresolved. Trimming removed 0 bases from V and 8 bases from J, with 10 bases in between. CDR1 is MNHEY, CDR2 SVGAGI, per germline. This CDR3 is 14 amino acids long. CDR3 DNA: TGTGCCAGCAGTTACTCGAGGCAAGGGGAAAAACTGTTTTTT. Its translation: CASSYSRQGEKLFF.

The chain carries TRBV28 and TRBJ2-1; D gene uncertain. This CDR3 is 13 amino acids long. V was clipped by 4 bases and J by 12 bases, with 16 bases between them. Germline assignment: CDR1 MDHEN and CDR2 SYDVKM. In DNA, the CDR3 is TGTGCCAGCAGTTCCCCGATCGAAATTGGGCAGTTCTTC. Protein sequence: CASSSPIEIGQFF.

V usage is TRBV7-6 and J usage is TRBJ1-4; D perhaps matches TRBD1 (6 bases). This CDR3 is built from 15 residues. The V end was cut by 2 bases, the J end by 6 bases, with 13 bases between. Germline V gives CDR1 SGHVS, CDR2 FNYEAQ. Here the CDR3 DNA reads TGTGCCAGCAGCTTACAGGGGATGGGTGATGAAAAACTGTTTTTT. Translated, it gives CASSLQGMGDEKLFF.

V and J are TRBV6-1 and TRBJ2-7, with 11 positions matching TRBD2. The trim removed 5 bases at V and 4 bases at J, leaving 4 bases unmatched. In germline, CDR1 is MNHNS, CDR2 SASEGT. This CDR3 is 14 amino acids long. DNA for the CDR3: TGTGCCAGCAGTTTAGCGGGAGGGGGGTACGAGCAGTACTTC. It codes for CASSLAGGGYEQYF.

This rearrangement joins TRBV9 to TRBJ2-1, with 11 positions matching TRBD2. This CDR3 region has 16 residues. The germline V gene encodes CDR1 SGDLS and CDR2 YYNGEE. The V gene end was trimmed by 4 bases and the J gene end by 8 bases; junction bases not matched to a gene: 11. Here the CDR3 reads CASSPYAGTSGDEQFF. For the CDR3, the DNA is TGTGCCAGCAGCCCATACGCCGGGACTAGCGGAGATGAGCAGTTCTTC.

This clone was recorded only once. This chain joins TRBV5-1 and TRBJ2-1; TRBD1 or TRBD2 may be the D gene (5 bases each). Germline CDR1 and CDR2: SGHRS and YFSETQ. The V end was cut by 0 bases, the J end by 4 bases, with 8 bases between. This CDR3 has 14 residues. CDR3 sequence reads: CASSLVGGYNEQFF. For the CDR3, the DNA is TGCGCCAGCAGCTTGGTTGGGGGTTACAATGAGCAGTTCTTC.

The V call is TRBV28, the J call TRBJ2-3; TRBD1 matches 7 bases. With 5 bases clipped from V and 2 bases from J, the junction kept 1 base outside the gene matches. The CDR3 spans 13 residues. Germline V gene data show CDR1 as MDHEN and CDR2 as SYDVKM. The CDR3 sequence: CASSTGDTDTQYF. In DNA, the CDR3 is TGTGCCAGCAGTACAGGGGACACAGATACGCAGTATTTT.